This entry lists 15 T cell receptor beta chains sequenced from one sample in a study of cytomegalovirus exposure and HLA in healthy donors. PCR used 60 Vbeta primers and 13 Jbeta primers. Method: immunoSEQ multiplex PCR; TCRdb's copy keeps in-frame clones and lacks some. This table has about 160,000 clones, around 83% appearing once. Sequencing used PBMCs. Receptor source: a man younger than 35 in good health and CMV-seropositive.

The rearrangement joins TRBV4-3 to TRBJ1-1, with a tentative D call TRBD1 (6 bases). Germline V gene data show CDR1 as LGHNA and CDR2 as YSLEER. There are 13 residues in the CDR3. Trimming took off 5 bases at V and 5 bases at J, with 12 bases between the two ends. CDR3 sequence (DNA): TGCGCCAGCAGCGGGTTCAGGGGTACTGAAGCTTTCTTT. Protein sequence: CASSGFRGTEAFF.

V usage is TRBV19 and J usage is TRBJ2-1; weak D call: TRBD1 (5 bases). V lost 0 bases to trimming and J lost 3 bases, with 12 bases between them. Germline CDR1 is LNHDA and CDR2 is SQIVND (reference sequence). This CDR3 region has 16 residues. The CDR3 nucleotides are TGTGCCAGTAGTATAGATACAGGCCCTATCTACAATGAGCAGTTCTTC. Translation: CASSIDTGPIYNEQFF.

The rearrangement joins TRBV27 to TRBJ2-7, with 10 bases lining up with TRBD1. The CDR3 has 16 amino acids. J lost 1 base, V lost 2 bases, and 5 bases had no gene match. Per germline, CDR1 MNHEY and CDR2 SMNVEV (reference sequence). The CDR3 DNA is TGTGCCAGCAGTTTAGGGGGGACAGGGGATTCCTACGAGCAGTACTTC. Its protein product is CASSLGGTGDSYEQYF.

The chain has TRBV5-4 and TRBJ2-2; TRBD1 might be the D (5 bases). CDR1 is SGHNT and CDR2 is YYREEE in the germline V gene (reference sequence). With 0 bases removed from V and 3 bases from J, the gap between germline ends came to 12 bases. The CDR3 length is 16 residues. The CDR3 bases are TGTGCCAGCAGCTTGGCCTCGCAGGGTTACACCGGGGAGCTGTTTTTT. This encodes CASSLASQGYTGELFF. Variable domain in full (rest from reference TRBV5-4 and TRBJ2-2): ETGVTQSPTHLIKTRGQQVTLRCSSQSGHNTVSWYQQALGQGPQFIFQYYREEENGRGNFPPRFSGLQFPNYSSELNVNALELDDSALYLCASSLASQGYTGELFFGEGSRLTVL.

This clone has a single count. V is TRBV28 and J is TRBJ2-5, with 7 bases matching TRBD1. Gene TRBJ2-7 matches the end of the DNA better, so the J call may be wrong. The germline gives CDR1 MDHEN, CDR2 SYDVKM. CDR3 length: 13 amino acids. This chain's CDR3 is CASSGTDSYEQYF. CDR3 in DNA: TGTGCCAGTTCCGGGACAGATAGCTACGAGCAGTACTTC.

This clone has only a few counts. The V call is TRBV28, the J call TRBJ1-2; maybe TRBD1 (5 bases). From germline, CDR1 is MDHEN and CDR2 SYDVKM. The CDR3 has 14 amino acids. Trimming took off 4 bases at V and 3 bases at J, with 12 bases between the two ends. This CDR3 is CASSSSRGYYGYTF. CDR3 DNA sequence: TGTGCCAGCAGTTCCTCGCGGGGGTACTATGGCTACACCTTC.

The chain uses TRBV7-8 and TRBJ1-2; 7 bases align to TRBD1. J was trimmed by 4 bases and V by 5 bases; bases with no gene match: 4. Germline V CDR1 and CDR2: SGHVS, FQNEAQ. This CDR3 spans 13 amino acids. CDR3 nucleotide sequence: TGTGCCAGCAGCCCAGGGACAGCCTATGGCTACACCTTC. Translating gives CASSPGTAYGYTF.

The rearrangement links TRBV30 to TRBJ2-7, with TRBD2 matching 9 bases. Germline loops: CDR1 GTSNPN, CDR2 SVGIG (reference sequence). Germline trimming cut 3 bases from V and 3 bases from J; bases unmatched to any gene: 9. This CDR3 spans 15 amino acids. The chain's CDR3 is CAWRVGTSPLYEQYF. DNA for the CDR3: TGTGCCTGGAGAGTTGGGACTAGCCCTCTCTACGAGCAGTACTTC.

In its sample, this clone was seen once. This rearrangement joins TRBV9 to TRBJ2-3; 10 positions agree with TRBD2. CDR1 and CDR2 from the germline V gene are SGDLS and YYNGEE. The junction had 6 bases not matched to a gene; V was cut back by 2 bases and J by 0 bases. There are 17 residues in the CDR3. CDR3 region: CASSVLAGVPSTDTQYF. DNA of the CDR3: TGTGCCAGCAGCGTCCTAGCGGGGGTCCCTAGCACAGATACGCAGTATTTT.

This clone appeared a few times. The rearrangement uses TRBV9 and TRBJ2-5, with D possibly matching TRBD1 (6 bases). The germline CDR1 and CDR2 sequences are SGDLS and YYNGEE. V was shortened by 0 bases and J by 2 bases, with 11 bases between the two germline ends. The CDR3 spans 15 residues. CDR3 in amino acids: CASSVEPGAQETQYF. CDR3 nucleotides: TGTGCCAGCAGCGTAGAGCCAGGGGCTCAAGAGACCCAGTACTTC.

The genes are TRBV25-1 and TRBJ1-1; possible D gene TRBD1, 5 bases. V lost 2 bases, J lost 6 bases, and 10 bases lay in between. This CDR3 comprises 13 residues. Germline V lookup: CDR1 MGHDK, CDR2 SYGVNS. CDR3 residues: CASSEGAWAEAFF. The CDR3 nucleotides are TGTGCCAGCAGTGAAGGGGCTTGGGCTGAAGCTTTCTTT.

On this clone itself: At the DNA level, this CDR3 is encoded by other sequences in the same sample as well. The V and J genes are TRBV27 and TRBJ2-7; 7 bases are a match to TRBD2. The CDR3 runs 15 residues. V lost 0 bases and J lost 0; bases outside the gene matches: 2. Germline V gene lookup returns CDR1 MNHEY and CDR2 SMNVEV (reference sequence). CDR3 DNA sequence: TGTGCCAGCAGTTTATCCCCTAGCGGCTCCTACGAGCAGTACTTC. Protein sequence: CASSLSPSGSYEQYF.

The CDR3 DNA sequence: TGTGCCAGCAGTGATGGGCTTACAGGGTACTATGGCTACACCTTC. This sequence encodes CASSDGLTGYYGYTF. The chain is built from TRBV6-1 and TRBJ1-2; maybe TRBD1 (6 bases). Germline values: CDR1 MNHNS, CDR2 SASEGT. The CDR3 runs 15 residues. Deletions cut 3 bases from V and 3 bases from J, with 14 bases between.

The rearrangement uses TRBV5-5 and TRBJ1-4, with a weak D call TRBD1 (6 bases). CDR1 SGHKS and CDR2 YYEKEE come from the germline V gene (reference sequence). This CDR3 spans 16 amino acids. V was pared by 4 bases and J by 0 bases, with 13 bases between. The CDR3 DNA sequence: TGTGCCAGCAGCAGATGGACAGTTGCAACTAATGAAAAACTGTTTTTT. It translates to CASSRWTVATNEKLFF.

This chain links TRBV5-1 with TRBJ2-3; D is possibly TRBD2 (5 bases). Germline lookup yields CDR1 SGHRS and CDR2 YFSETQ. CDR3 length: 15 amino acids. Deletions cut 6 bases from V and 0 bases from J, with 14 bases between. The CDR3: CASKAGSSSTDTQYF. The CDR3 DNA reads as TGCGCCAGCAAGGCGGGTAGCAGTAGCACAGATACGCAGTATTTT.